The 2 T cell receptor beta chains reported below all come from one sample, sequenced in a study of breast tumors, draining lymph nodes, adjacent tissues. Samples came from axillary lymph nodes draining the breast cancer. TCRdb itself ran the multiplex PCR reads through MiXCR, one entry per CDR3 protein. Of approximately 140,000 distinct CDR3 sequences listed, less than 35% are singletons. The material sequenced was axillary lymph node tissue. All receptors derive from a female donor with breast cancer. Some clones in this sample may be carry-over from other donors' samples.

This clonotype was seen at least ten times. J is TRBJ2-5 and V is TRBV7-9; 8 bases are a match to TRBD2. This CDR3 region has 16 residues. V lost 5 bases and J lost 2; bases outside the gene matches: 10. Germline CDR1 and CDR2: SEHNR and FQNEAQ (reference sequence). The CDR3 reads CASSAQSGGLQETQYF. The CDR3 nucleotides read TGTGCCAGCAGCGCCCAGAGCGGGGGTTTACAAGAGACCCAGTACTTC.

The chain links TRBV19 to TRBJ2-7; D is unresolved. Trimming took off 2 bases at V and 3 bases at J, with 11 bases between the two ends. Germline-derived CDR1 and CDR2 are LNHDA and SQIVND (reference sequence). This CDR3 is built from 14 residues. For the CDR3, the DNA is TGTGCCAGTAGTATACGCTACCATGGCTACGAGCAGTACTTC. Protein: CASSIRYHGYEQYF.